What follows are 5 T cell receptor beta chains derived from one specimen sequenced in a study of blood T cell repertoires in COVID-19. Repertoires were generated with immunoSEQ multiplex PCR, while TCRdb's copy carries only in-frame clones and drops some. The sample lists 68,000 or so clones; roughly 85% were seen once. Sequences were obtained from peripheral blood. These receptors all stem from a human donor in a cohort sampled during active COVID-19.

V and J are TRBV24-1 and TRBJ2-1; D is perhaps TRBD2 (5 bases). The length of the CDR3 is 14 residues. Trimming shortened V by 5 bases and J by 0 bases, and 7 bases separated the two germline ends. Germline V gene sequence: CDR1 KGHDR, CDR2 SFDVKD. The CDR3 reads CATSVGGSYNEQFF. The DNA of the CDR3 is TGTGCCACCAGTGTAGGAGGCTCCTACAATGAGCAGTTCTTC.

The genes are TRBV7-9 and TRBJ2-3; possibly TRBD2 for D (6 bases). The V end lost 1 base, the J end lost 2 bases, and 10 bases lay between the germline ends. The CDR3 runs to 15 residues. Germline loops: CDR1 SEHNR, CDR2 FQNEAQ (reference sequence). The CDR3 protein is CASSLGGGVTDTQYF. CDR3 nucleotides: TGTGCCAGCAGCTTAGGGGGCGGGGTCACAGATACGCAGTATTTT.

This chain joins TRBV5-8 and TRBJ1-1, with 9 bases that match TRBD1. The CDR3 runs 16 residues. Germline V CDR1 and CDR2: SGHTS, YDEGEE. The junction had 11 bases not matched to a gene; V was cut back by 5 bases and J by 3 bases. CDR3 loop: CASSPGQGILDTEAFF. CDR3 DNA sequence: TGTGCCAGCAGTCCGGGACAGGGAATTCTGGACACTGAAGCTTTCTTT. The variable domain in full, completed from reference TRBV5-8 and TRBJ1-1, reads EAGVTQSPTHLIKTRGQQATLRCSPISGHTSVYWYQQALGLGLQFLLWYDEGEERNRGNFPPRFSGRQFPNYSSELNVNALELEDSALYLCASSPGQGILDTEAFFGQGTRLTVV.

The CDR3 DNA reads TGTGCCAGCAGTTTGGGACTTCGAGGCTACACCTTC. The encoded protein is CASSLGLRGYTF. The V and J genes are TRBV28 and TRBJ1-2, with D maybe TRBD1 (5 bases). CDR1 is MDHEN and CDR2 is SYDVKM in the germline V gene. The germline V and J ends were trimmed by 3 bases and 8 bases, with 10 bases remaining between them. The CDR3 has 12 residues.

The chain recombines TRBV18 with TRBJ1-1; tentative D call: TRBD1 (5 bases). The length of the CDR3 is 13 residues. Looked up from germline, CDR1 is KGHSH and CDR2 is LQKENI. The V end was cut by 6 bases, the J end by 5 bases, with 13 bases between. The CDR3 nucleotides read TGTGCCAGCTCGGCCGGGGGGAGTACTGAAGCTTTCTTT. This gives the protein CASSAGGSTEAFF.